The 20 T cell receptor beta chains listed next were all sequenced from one sample in a study of Tregs in tolerant kidney transplant recipients. Here immunoSEQ multiplex PCR was the method, and the copy in TCRdb shows in-frame clones only, minus some. The table includes about 240,000 clones, around 81% detected once. The sample comprised CD4+ T cells from blood. Every receptor here comes from a human donor in good health.

The V call is TRBV5-1, the J call TRBJ1-1; 10 bases are shared with TRBD1. The CDR3 extends over 15 amino acids. V gave up 1 base and J gave up 3 bases; unmatched junction bases: 3. CDR1 and CDR2 from the germline V gene are SGHRS and YFSETQ. CDR3 sequence (DNA): TGCGCCAGCAGCTTGATGGGGACAGGGGACACTGAAGCTTTCTTT. Translated, it gives CASSLMGTGDTEAFF.

This clone was found once. The chain carries TRBV10-3 and TRBJ1-3; 7 positions match TRBD1. The CDR3 extends over 12 amino acids. CDR1 ENHRY and CDR2 SYGVKD come from the germline V gene. The V and J ends lost 9 bases and 3 bases, in that order; junction bases with no gene match: 2. CDR3 sequence: CAIRDSGNTIYF. CDR3 nucleotides: TGTGCCATTCGGGACAGTGGAAACACCATATATTTT.

The chain carries TRBV19 and TRBJ1-5, with 9 bases lining up with TRBD1. The germline CDR1 and CDR2 sequences are LNHDA and SQIVND (reference sequence). The CDR3 consists of 18 residues. V trimming: 2 bases; J trimming: 3 bases; junction bases outside the gene matches: 11. The DNA of the CDR3 is TGTGCCAGTAGTATACCGGTGGTGGACAGGGGCGCCAATCAGCCCCAGCATTTT. Translated, it gives CASSIPVVDRGANQPQHF.

The chain is built from TRBV4-1 and TRBJ2-5; 7 bases line up with TRBD1. The trim removed 2 bases at V and 6 bases at J, leaving 6 bases unmatched. The CDR3 extends over 14 amino acids. Germline V lookup: CDR1 MGHRA, CDR2 YSYEKL. This chain's CDR3 is CASSQPRQGKTQYF. CDR3 DNA sequence: TGCGCCAGCAGCCAACCTAGACAGGGCAAGACCCAGTACTTC.

V usage is TRBV11-2 and J usage is TRBJ1-3; D gene uncertain. Per germline, CDR1 SGHAT and CDR2 FQNNGV. Trimming took 5 bases from V and 1 from J, leaving 9 bases between them. The CDR3 has 14 amino acids. The CDR3 loop is CASSRRGSGNTIYF. DNA for the CDR3: TGTGCCAGCAGCCGCCGGGGTTCTGGAAACACCATATATTTT.

This clone was detected only a few times. This chain links TRBV11-2 with TRBJ2-7; D is ambiguous. The CDR3 length is 15 residues. Germline V gene lookup returns CDR1 SGHAT and CDR2 FQNNGV. Trimming removed 1 base from V and 0 bases from J, with 10 bases in between. CDR3 sequence (DNA): TGTGCCAGCAGCTTAGTTGTAGGAGACTCCTACGAGCAGTACTTC. Translating gives CASSLVVGDSYEQYF. Looking up the rest from reference TRBV11-2 and TRBJ2-7 gives the full variable domain: EAGVAQSPRYKIIEKRQSVAFWCNPISGHATLYWYQQILGQGPKLLIQFQNNGVVDDSQLPKDRFSAERLKGVDSTLKIQPAKLEDSAVYLCASSLVVGDSYEQYFGPGTRLTVT.

The rearrangement uses TRBV5-1 and TRBJ2-7; 7 nucleotides line up with TRBD1. The V and J ends lost 0 bases and 0 bases, in that order; junction bases with no gene match: 3. Germline V gives CDR1 SGHRS, CDR2 YFSETQ. The CDR3 sequence is 15 residues long. The CDR3: CASSLGQGYSYEQYF. The CDR3 nucleotides are TGCGCCAGCAGCTTGGGACAGGGCTACTCCTACGAGCAGTACTTC.

The chain employs TRBV5-1 and TRBJ1-4; no firm D call. This CDR3 is built from 15 residues. Germline assignment: CDR1 SGHRS and CDR2 YFSETQ. The V gene lost 2 bases and the J gene lost 7 bases, with 15 bases spanning the gap. DNA of the CDR3: TGCGCCAGCAGCTTTTTCCGGGGTAGTAGTGAAAAACTGTTTTTT. Encoded protein: CASSFFRGSSEKLFF.

J is TRBJ2-7 and V is TRBV11-1; the D gene is possibly TRBD2 (6 bases). V was shortened by 1 base and J by 1 base, with 14 bases between the two germline ends. The germline CDR1 and CDR2 sequences are SGHAT and FQDESV (reference sequence). The CDR3 runs to 16 residues. Here the CDR3 DNA reads TGTGCCAGCAGCTTAGATAGGTGGGACTCTTCCTACGAGCAGTACTTC. Its translation is CASSLDRWDSSYEQYF.

The chain combines TRBV4-1 with TRBJ1-6; possibly TRBD1 for D (5 bases). This CDR3 is built from 17 residues. Trimming removed 4 bases from V and 0 bases from J, with 13 bases in between. Germline CDR1 and CDR2: MGHRA and YSYEKL. This CDR3 is CASSLTGATSYNSPLHF. The CDR3, as DNA: TGCGCCAGCAGCCTGACCGGGGCGACCTCCTATAATTCACCCCTCCACTTT.

The chain uses TRBV5-1 and TRBJ2-5, with 13 positions matching TRBD2. The ends lost 4 bases at V and 2 bases at J; junction bases unmatched: 2. Germline CDR1 and CDR2: SGHRS and YFSETQ. This CDR3 contains 15 residues. The CDR3 DNA follows: TGCGCCAGCAGCCCGGGACTAGCGGGGCAAGAGACCCAGTACTTC. Translated: CASSPGLAGQETQYF.

The chain has TRBV4-1 and TRBJ2-3, with D possibly being TRBD2 (5 bases). The V gene lost 4 bases and the J gene lost 6 bases, with 14 bases spanning the gap. The CDR3 contains 14 residues. CDR1 is MGHRA and CDR2 is YSYEKL in the germline V gene. DNA of the CDR3: TGCGCCAGCAGCCGTCCCCCGGACTGGGATACGCAGTATTTT. Protein sequence: CASSRPPDWDTQYF.

Turning to this clone: Additional DNA sequences in this sample encode the identical CDR3. This chain links TRBV30 with TRBJ1-6; 8 nucleotides align to TRBD1. Germline trimming cut 8 bases from V and 5 bases from J; bases unmatched to any gene: 11. This CDR3 is built from 15 residues. CDR1 is GTSNPN, CDR2 SVGIG, per germline (reference sequence). CDR3 protein: CAAKTGGLNNSPLHF. Written as DNA, the CDR3 is TGTGCCGCCAAAACAGGGGGGCTTAATAATTCACCCCTCCACTTT.

The rearrangement links TRBV10-2 to TRBJ2-7, with 12 bases lining up with TRBD2. The CDR3 covers 17 residues. V lost 2 bases and J lost 0; bases outside the gene matches: 5. CDR1 WSHSY and CDR2 SAAADI come from the germline V gene. This CDR3 is CASSEGLAGPSSYEQYF. Written as DNA, the CDR3 is TGCGCCAGCAGTGAGGGACTAGCGGGACCGAGCTCCTACGAGCAGTACTTC.

This chain joins TRBV4-1 and TRBJ2-3; D is unclear. Germline V lookup: CDR1 MGHRA, CDR2 YSYEKL. The CDR3 covers 13 residues. V lost 4 bases and J lost 4, with 9 bases in between. CDR3 loop: CASSLKGADTQYF. DNA for the CDR3: TGCGCCAGCAGCCTAAAGGGCGCAGATACGCAGTATTTT.

The V call is TRBV7-8, the J call TRBJ2-7; 7 nucleotides match TRBD1. Germline V CDR1 and CDR2: SGHVS, FQNEAQ. The CDR3 runs to 14 residues. V lost 5 bases to trimming and J lost 2 bases; unmatched junction nucleotides: 6. DNA of the CDR3: TGTGCCAGCAGCAGTACAGGGGACACCTACGAGCAGTACTTC. Residues: CASSSTGDTYEQYF.

This clone was seen more than once but under ten times. The V call is TRBV2, the J call TRBJ2-1; possible D gene TRBD2, 5 bases. This CDR3 is built from 15 residues. CDR1 is SNHLY and CDR2 is FYNNEI in the germline V gene. Between the trimmed V and J ends, which lost 8 bases and 4 bases, there was a span of 18 bases. CDR3 residues: CASGGEVIGYNEQFF. The CDR3, as DNA: TGTGCCAGCGGAGGTGAGGTGATTGGATACAATGAGCAGTTCTTC.

This clone was seen only once. The rearrangement links TRBV25-1 to TRBJ2-3; D is possibly TRBD2 (6 bases). V was trimmed by 4 bases and J by 6 bases, leaving 14 bases between them. CDR1 is MGHDK and CDR2 is SYGVNS in the germline V gene. This CDR3 comprises 14 residues. In DNA, the CDR3 is TGTGCCAGCAGTGTGGGCCCGCGGGGTGATACGCAGTATTTT. This encodes CASSVGPRGDTQYF. Based on the CDR3 plus reference TRBV25-1 and TRBJ2-3, the full variable domain is EADIYQTPRYLVIGTGKKITLECSQTMGHDKMYWYQQDPGMELHLIHYSYGVNSTEKGDLSSESTVSRIRTEHFPLTLESARPSHTSQYLCASSVGPRGDTQYFGPGTRLTVL.

This chain connects TRBV11-2 to TRBJ2-5, with unresolved D. V gave up 5 bases and J gave up 5 bases, with 6 bases separating them. In germline, CDR1 is SGHAT, CDR2 FQNNGV. This CDR3 spans 11 amino acids. CDR3 in amino acids: CASSVGETQYF. The CDR3 nucleotides read TGTGCCAGCAGCGTGGGGGAGACCCAGTACTTC.

The V gene is TRBV19, the J gene TRBJ1-4; tentatively, D is TRBD1 (5 bases). The germline gives CDR1 LNHDA, CDR2 SQIVND (reference sequence). There are 15 residues in the CDR3. V was trimmed by 7 bases and J by 7 bases, leaving 19 bases between them. The CDR3 sequence: CASTRHGQGGEKLFF. In DNA form, the CDR3 reads TGTGCCAGTACCCGTCACGGTCAGGGTGGTGAAAAACTGTTTTTT.